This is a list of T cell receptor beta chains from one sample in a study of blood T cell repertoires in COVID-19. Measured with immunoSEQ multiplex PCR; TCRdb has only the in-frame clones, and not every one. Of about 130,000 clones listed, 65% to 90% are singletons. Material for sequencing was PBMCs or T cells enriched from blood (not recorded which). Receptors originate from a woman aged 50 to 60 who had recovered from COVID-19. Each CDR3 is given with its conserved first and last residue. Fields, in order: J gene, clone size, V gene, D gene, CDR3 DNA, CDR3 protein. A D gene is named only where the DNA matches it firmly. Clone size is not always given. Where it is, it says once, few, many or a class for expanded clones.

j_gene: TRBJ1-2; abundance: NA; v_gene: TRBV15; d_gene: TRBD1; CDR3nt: TGTGCCACCAGCAGGTCGACAGGGACGGGAGGCTACACCTTC; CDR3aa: CATSRSTGTGGYTF
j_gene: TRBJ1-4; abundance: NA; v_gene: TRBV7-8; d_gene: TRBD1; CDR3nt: TGTGCCAGCAGCTTAGAACCTGGGACAGCAACTAATGAAAAACTGTTTTTT; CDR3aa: CASSLEPGTATNEKLFF
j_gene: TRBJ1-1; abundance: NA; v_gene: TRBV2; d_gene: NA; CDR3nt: TGTGCCAGTAGGACAGCTGAAGCTTTCTTT; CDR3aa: CASRTAEAFF
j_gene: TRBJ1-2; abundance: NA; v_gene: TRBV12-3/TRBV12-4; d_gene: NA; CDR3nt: TGTGCCAGCAGTTTCGGTAGCTACACCTTC; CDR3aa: CASSFGSYTF
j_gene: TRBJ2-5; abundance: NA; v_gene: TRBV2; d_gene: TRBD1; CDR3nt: TGTGCCACCCAGGGGGCCGAAGAGACCCAGTACTTC; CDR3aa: CATQGAEETQYF
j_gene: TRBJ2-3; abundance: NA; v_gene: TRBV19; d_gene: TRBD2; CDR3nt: TGTGCCAGTAGTCTAGCGGGGGGGCGTTATACGCAGTATTTT; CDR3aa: CASSLAGGRYTQYF
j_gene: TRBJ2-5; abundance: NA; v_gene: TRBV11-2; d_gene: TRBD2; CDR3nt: TGTGCCAGCAGCCCCCGGGGTAGCGGGGGGCAAGAGACCCAGTACTTC; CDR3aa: CASSPRGSGGQETQYF
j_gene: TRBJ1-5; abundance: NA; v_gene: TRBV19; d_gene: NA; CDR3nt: TGTGCCAGTAGTTCCACAGGCCCTAATCAGCCCCAGCATTTT; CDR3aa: CASSSTGPNQPQHF
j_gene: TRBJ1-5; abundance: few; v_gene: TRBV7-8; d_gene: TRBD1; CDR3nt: TGTGCCAGCAGCCCGAGGGGGACAGGCAATCAGCCCCAGCATTTT; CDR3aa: CASSPRGTGNQPQHF
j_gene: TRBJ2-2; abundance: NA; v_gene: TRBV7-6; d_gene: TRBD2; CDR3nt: TGTGCCAGCAGCTCCCATATCGAAAGCGGGGGGGACACCGGGGAGCTGTTTTTT; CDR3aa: CASSSHIESGGDTGELFF
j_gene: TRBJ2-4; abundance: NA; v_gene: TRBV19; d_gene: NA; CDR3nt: TGTGCCAGTAGTATAGAAAGGACTCGTCAGGACATTCAGTACTTC; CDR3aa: CASSIERTRQDIQYF
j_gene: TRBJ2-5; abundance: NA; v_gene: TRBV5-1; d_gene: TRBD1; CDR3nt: TGCGCCAGCAGCTTGGGTCTCATTTGGGGACAGGGGGAAGAGACCCAGTACTTC; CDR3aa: CASSLGLIWGQGEETQYF
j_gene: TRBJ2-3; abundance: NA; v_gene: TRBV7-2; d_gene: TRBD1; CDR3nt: TGTGCCAGCAGCTTCTGGACAGGGGCCGATACGCAGTATTTT; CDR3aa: CASSFWTGADTQYF
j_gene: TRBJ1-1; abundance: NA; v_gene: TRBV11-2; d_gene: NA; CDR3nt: TGTGCCAGCAGGGACACCCTGAACACTGAAGCTTTCTTT; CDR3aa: CASRDTLNTEAFF
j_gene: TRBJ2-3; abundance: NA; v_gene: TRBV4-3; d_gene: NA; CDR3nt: TGCGCCAGCAGCCAAGGTTGGGGCTCTAACACAGATACGCAGTATTTT; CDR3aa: CASSQGWGSNTDTQYF
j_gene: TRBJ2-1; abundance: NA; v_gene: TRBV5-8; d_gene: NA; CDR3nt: TGTGCCAGCAGCTTTCAGGGGCCCCACAATGAGCAGTTCTTC; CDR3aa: CASSFQGPHNEQFF
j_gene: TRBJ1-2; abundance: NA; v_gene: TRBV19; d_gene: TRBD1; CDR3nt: TGTGCCAGTATCCCGGGACAGGGAAACTATGGCTACACCTTC; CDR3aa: CASIPGQGNYGYTF
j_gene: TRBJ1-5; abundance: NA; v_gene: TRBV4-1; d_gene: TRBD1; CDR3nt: TGCGCCAGCAGCCAAGGGGACAGGGACAGCAATCAGCCCCAGCATTTT; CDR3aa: CASSQGDRDSNQPQHF
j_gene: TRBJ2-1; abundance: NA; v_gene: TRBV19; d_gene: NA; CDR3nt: TGTGCCAGTAGTCTATCGAGCTCCTACAATGAGCAGTTCTTC; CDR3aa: CASSLSSSYNEQFF
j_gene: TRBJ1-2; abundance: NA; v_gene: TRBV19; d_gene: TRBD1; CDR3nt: TGTGCCAGTAGTACGTTGGGACAGCCACCTTATGGCTACACCTTC; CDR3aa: CASSTLGQPPYGYTF
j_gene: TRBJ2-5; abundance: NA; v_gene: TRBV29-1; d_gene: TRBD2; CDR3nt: TGCAGCGTTGAAGATCCCTACGGCACTAGCGGGGGGACGTTATCAGAGACCCAGTACTTC; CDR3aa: CSVEDPYGTSGGTLSETQYF
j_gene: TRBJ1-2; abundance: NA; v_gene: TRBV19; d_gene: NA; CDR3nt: TGTGCCAGTAGTTTAGCCTCCGGGGGACATGGCTACACCTTC; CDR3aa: CASSLASGGHGYTF
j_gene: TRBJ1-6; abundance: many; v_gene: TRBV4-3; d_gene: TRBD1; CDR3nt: TGCGCCAGCAGCCAGGATGGACAGGGGGTTTATTCACCCCTCCACTTT; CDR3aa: CASSQDGQGVYSPLHF
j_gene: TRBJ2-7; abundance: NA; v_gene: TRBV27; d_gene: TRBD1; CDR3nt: TGTGCCAGCGGCCACAGGGGTATGTACGAGCAGTACTTC; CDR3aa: CASGHRGMYEQYF
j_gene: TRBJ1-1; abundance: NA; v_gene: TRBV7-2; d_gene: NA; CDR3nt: TGTGCCAGCAGCCCAGTTGGGCCACAGAACACTGAAGCTTTCTTT; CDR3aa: CASSPVGPQNTEAFF
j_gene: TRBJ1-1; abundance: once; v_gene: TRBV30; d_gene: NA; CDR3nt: TGTGCCTGGAGCGAACTGGGGAGGGTCTGGGGCACTGAAGCTTTCTTT; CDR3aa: CAWSELGRVWGTEAFF
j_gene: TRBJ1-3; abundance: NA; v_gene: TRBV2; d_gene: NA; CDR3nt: TGTGCCAGCAGGGACAGCAGGTCTGGAAACACCATATATTTT; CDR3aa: CASRDSRSGNTIYF
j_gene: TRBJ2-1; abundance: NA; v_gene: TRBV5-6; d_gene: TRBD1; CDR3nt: TGTGCCAGCAGCGTGGGACAGGCATACAATGAGCAGTTCTTC; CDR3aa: CASSVGQAYNEQFF
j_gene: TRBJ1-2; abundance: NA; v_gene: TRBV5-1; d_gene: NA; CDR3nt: TGCGCCAGCAGCTTAACAGGGCGCAATTATGGCTACACCTTC; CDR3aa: CASSLTGRNYGYTF
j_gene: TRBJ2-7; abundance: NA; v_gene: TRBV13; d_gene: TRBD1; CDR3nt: TGTGCCAGCAGCTCACAGGGGTCCTCCTACGAGCAGTACTTC; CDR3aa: CASSSQGSSYEQYF
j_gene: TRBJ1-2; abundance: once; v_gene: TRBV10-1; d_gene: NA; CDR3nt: TGCGCCAGCAGCCAGGACACAAGGGGATATGGCTACACCTTC; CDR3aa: CASSQDTRGYGYTF
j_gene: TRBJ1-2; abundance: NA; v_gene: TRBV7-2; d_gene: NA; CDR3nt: TGTGCCAGCAGCAACGCAGACGGGATCGCTAACTATGGCTACACCTTC; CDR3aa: CASSNADGIANYGYTF
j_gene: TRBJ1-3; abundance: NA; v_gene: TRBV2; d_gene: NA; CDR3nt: TGTGCCAGCAGTGAAGAGAGCTCTGGAAACACCATATATTTT; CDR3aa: CASSEESSGNTIYF
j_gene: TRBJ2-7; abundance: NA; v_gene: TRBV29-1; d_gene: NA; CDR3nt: TGCAGCGCCACGGGGGCCTACGAGCAGTACTTC; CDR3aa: CSATGAYEQYF
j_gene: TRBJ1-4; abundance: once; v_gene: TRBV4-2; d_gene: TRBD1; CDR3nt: TGTGCCAGCAGCCAACCGGGACAGGGAGGACAAAAACTGTTTTTT; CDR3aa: CASSQPGQGGQKLFF
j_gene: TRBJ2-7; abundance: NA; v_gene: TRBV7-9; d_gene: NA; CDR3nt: TGTGCCAGCAGCTTCGGGGGTTCGCGGGCCTACGAGCAGTACTTC; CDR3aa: CASSFGGSRAYEQYF
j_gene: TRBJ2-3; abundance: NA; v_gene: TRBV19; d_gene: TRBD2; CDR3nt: TGTGCCAGTACTGGGACTAGCGGGGGGGTTACCTTCACAGATACGCAGTATTTT; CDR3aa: CASTGTSGGVTFTDTQYF
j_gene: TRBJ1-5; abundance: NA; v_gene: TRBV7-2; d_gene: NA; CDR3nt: TGTGCCAGCAGCTTAGTGGGATTAATGAACGGGGTGGGGCAGCCCCAGCATTTT; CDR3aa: CASSLVGLMNGVGQPQHF
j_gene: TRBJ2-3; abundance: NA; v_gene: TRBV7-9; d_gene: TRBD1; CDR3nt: TGTGCCAGCAGCTTAGCAGGGGGCAGCACAGATACGCAGTATTTT; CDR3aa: CASSLAGGSTDTQYF
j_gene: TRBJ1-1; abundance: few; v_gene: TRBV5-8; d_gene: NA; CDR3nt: TGTGCCAGCAGCTCCACAGGGCAGGGGAACACTGAAGCTTTCTTT; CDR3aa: CASSSTGQGNTEAFF
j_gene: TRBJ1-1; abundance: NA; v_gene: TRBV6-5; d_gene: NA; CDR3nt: TGTGCCAGCAGTTACGGGGAGGGCACTGAAGCTTTCTTT; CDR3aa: CASSYGEGTEAFF
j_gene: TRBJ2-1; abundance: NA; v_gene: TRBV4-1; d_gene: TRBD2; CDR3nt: TGCGCCAGCAGCCCACTAGCGGGGGGGCCCCGTGAGCAGTTCTTC; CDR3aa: CASSPLAGGPREQFF
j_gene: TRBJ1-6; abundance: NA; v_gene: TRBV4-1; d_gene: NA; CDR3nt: TGCGCCAGCAGCCAAGATCCGAGATCACCCCTCCACTTT; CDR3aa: CASSQDPRSPLHF
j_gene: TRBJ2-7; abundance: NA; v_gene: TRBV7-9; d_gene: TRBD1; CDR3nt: TGTGCCAGCGGACAGGGGCCCTACGAGCAGTACTTC; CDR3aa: CASGQGPYEQYF
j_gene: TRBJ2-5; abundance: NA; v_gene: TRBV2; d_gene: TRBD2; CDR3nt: TGTGCCAGCAGGTGGGAGGGTTCCGAGACCCAGTACTTC; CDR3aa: CASRWEGSETQYF
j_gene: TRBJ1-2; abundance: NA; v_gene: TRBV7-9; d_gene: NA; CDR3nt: TGTGCCAGCAGCTTACAGGGAGGGTATGGCTACACCTTC; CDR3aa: CASSLQGGYGYTF
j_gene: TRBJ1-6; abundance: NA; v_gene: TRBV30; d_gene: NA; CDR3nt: TGTGCCTGGGAGGGGGTACCTAATTCACCCCTCCACTTT; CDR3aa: CAWEGVPNSPLHF
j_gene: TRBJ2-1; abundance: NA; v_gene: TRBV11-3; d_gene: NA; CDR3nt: TGTGCCAGCAGCTTAGGGGGCAGGGTTAATGAGCAGTTCTTC; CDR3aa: CASSLGGRVNEQFF